Sequencing of this T cell receptor (beta chain) was carried out in a study of control samples from healthy donors and cancer patients. Germline values: CDR1 LNHDA, CDR2 SQIVND (reference sequence). The CDR3 is 16 residues long. The junction had 14 bases not matched to a gene; V was cut back by 5 bases and J by 5 bases. Assay: immunoSEQ multiplex PCR; the TCRdb copy retains only in-frame clones and omits some. The sample has about 89,000 clones, about 84% seen once. V is TRBV19 and J is TRBJ2-7, with 8 bases aligning to TRBD1. The specimen was blood. The sequence was obtained from a woman aged 35 to 49 in good health. CDR3 bases: TGTGCCAGTAGTCCCGCCACAGGGGGGAGAGTCCACGAGCAGTACTTC. This sequence encodes CASSPATGGRVHEQYF.